This T cell receptor (beta chain) was sequenced during a study of circulating and synovial CD4+ cells in juvenile arthritis. V was shortened by 6 bases and J by 1 base, with 14 bases between the two germline ends. CDR1 MNHEY and CDR2 SVGAGI come from the germline V gene. This CDR3 spans 15 amino acids. Study-level results: Deeper sequencing increased measured overlap with synovial clonotypes. CPL and bulk CD4 samples differed at least tenfold in T cell genomes.

Profiling relied on immunoSEQ multiplex PCR, and the TCRdb table lists in-frame clones only, not all of them. The sample shows 11,000 to 15,000 clones, around 80% of them seen only once. Only one count was recorded for this clone. Its antigen remains unknown. This TCR was sampled from a human patient with juvenile idiopathic arthritis. Some clones in this sample may be carry-over from other donors' samples. The source material was CD4+ T cells from synovial fluid. The V gene is TRBV6-5, the J gene TRBJ2-3; D may be TRBD1 (6 bases). CDR3 nucleotide sequence: TGTGCCAGCAGCCGAACTCGACAGGGCACAGATACGCAGTATTTT. Its translation is CASSRTRQGTDTQYF.